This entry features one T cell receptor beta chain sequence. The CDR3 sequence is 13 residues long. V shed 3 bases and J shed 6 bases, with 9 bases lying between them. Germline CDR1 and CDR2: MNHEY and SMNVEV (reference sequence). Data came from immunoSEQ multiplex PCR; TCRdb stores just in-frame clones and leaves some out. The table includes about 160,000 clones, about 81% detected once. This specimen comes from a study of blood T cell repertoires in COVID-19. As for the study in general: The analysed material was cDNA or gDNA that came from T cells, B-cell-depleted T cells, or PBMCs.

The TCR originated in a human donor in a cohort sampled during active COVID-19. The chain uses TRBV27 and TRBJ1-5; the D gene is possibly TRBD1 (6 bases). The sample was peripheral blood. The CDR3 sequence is CASSFDRSQPQHF. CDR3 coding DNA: TGTGCCAGCAGTTTCGACAGGAGTCAGCCCCAGCATTTT.